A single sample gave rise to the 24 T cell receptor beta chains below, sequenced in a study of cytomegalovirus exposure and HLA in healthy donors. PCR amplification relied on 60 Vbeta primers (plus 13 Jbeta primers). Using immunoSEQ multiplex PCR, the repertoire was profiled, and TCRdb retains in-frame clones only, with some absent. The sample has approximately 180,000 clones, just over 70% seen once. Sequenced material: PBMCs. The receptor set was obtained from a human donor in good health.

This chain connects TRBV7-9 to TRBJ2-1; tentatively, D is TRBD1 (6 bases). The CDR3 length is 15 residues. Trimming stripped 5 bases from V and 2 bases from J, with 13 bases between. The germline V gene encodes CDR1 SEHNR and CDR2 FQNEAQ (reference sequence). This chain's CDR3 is CASSDRGDTYNEQFF. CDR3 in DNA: TGTGCCAGCAGCGACCGAGGGGACACCTACAATGAGCAGTTCTTC.

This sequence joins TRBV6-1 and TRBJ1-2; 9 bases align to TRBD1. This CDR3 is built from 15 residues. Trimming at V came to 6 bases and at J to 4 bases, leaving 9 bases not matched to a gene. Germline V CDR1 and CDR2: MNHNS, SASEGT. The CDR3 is CASRGPGQGSYGYTF. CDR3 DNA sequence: TGTGCCAGCAGGGGACCGGGACAGGGATCCTATGGCTACACCTTC.

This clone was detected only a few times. The CDR3 loop is CASRTTPGEYNTEAFF. The DNA for the CDR3 is TGCGCCAGCAGGACAACACCAGGGGAATATAACACTGAAGCTTTCTTT. The rearrangement joins TRBV5-1 to TRBJ1-1; D possibly corresponds to TRBD1 (6 bases). Germline CDR1 and CDR2: SGHRS and YFSETQ. CDR3 size: 16 residues. Trimming took off 5 bases at V and 2 bases at J, with 19 bases between the two ends.

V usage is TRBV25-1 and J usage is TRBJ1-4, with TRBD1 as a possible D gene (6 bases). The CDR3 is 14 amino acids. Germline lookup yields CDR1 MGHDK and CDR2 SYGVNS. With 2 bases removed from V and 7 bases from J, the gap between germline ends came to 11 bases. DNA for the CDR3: TGTGCCAGCAGTGAAGGGGGGGGGCGTGAAAAACTGTTTTTT. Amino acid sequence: CASSEGGGREKLFF.

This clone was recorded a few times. The chain's CDR3 is CASSPPGTSHTGELFF. In DNA, the CDR3 is TGTGCCAGCAGCCCCCCCGGGACTAGCCACACCGGGGAGCTGTTTTTT. The chain carries TRBV7-9 and TRBJ2-2; 9 bases are a match to TRBD2. The CDR3 extends over 16 amino acids. The junction had 7 bases not matched to a gene; V was cut back by 5 bases and J by 3 bases. CDR1 and CDR2 (germline): SEHNR, FQNEAQ (reference sequence).

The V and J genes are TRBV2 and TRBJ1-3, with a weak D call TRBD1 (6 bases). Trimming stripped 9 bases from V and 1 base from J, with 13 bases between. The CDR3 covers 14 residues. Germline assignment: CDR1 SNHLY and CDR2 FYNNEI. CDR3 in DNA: TGTGCCAGTTCACAGGGTAGATCTGGAAACACCATATATTTT. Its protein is CASSQGRSGNTIYF.

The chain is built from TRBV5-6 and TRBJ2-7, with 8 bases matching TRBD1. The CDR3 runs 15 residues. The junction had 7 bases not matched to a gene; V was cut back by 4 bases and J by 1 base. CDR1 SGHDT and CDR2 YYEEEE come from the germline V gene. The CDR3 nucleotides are TGTGCCAGCAGCGGACCGGGACAGGAGTCCTACGAGCAGTACTTC. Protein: CASSGPGQESYEQYF.

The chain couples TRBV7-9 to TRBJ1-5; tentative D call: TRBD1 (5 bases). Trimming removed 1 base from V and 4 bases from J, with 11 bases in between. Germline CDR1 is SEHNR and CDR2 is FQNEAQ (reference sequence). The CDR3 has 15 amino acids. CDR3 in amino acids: CASSLGQFLNQPQHF. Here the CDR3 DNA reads TGTGCCAGCAGCTTAGGACAGTTCTTGAATCAGCCCCAGCATTTT.

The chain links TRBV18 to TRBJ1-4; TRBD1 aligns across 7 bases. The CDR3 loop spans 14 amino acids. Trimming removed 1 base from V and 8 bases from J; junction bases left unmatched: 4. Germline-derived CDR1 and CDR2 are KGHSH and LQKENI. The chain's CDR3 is CASSPQGGREKLFF. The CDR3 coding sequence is TGTGCCAGCTCACCACAAGGGGGCAGAGAAAAACTGTTTTTT.

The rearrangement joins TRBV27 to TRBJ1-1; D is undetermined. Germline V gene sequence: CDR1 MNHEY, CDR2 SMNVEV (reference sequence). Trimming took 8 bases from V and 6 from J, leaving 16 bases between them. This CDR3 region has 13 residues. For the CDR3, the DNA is TGTGCCAGCGCAGGACTGTCCGGGGCTGAAGCTTTCTTT. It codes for CASAGLSGAEAFF.

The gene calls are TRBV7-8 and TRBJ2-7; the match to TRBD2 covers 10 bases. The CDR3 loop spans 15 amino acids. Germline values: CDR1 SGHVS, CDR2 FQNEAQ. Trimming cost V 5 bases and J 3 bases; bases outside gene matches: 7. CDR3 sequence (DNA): TGTGCCAGCAGCGCTGGACTAGCGGTCGGCTACGAGCAGTACTTC. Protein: CASSAGLAVGYEQYF.

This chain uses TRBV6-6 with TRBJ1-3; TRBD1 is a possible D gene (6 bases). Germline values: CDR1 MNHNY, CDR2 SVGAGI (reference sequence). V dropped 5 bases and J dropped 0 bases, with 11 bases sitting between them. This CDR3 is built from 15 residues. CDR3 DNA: TGTGCCAGCAGTGATCGGACAGACTCTGGAAACACCATATATTTT. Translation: CASSDRTDSGNTIYF.

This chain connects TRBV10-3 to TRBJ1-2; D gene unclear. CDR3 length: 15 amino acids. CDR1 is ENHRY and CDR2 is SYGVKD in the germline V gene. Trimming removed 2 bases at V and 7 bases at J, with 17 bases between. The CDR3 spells CAISERRIEGGGYTF. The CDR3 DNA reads TGTGCCATCAGTGAGAGGCGAATAGAGGGAGGTGGCTACACCTTC.

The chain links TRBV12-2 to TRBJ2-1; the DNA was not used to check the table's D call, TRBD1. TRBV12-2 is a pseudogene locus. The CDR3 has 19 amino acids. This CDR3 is CASRLTGTPRISSYNEQFF. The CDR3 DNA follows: TGTGCAAGTCGCTTGACAGGTACCCCTCGAATTAGCTCCTACAATGAGCAGTTCTTC.

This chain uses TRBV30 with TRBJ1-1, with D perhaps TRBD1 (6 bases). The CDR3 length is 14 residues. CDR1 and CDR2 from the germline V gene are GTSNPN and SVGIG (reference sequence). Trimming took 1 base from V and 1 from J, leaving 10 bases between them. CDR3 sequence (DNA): TGTGCCTGGAGTGGGGGGCGGGCGAACACTGAAGCTTTCTTT. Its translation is CAWSGGRANTEAFF.

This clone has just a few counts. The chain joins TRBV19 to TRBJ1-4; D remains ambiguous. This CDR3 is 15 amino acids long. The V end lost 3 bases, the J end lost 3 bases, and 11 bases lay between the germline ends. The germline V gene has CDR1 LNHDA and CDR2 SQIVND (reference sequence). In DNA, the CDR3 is TGTGCCAGTAGTATTGGCGGCGTTGCTAATGAAAAACTGTTTTTT. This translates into CASSIGGVANEKLFF. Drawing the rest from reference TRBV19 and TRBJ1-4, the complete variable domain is DGGITQSPKYLFRKEGQNVTLSCEQNLNHDAMYWYRQDPGQGLRLIYYSQIVNDFQKGDIAEGYSVSREKKESFPLTVTSAQKNPTAFYLCASSIGGVANEKLFFGSGTQLSVL.

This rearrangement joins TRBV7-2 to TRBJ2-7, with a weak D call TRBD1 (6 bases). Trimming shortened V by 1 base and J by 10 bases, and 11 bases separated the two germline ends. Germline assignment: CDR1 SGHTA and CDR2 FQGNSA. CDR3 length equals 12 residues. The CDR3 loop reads CASSLVPGHQYF. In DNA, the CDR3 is TGTGCCAGCAGCTTAGTCCCGGGACACCAGTACTTC.

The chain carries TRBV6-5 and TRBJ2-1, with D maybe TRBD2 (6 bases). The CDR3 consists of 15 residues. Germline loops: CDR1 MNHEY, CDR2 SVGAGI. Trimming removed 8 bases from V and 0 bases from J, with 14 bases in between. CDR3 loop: CASAPGDLSYNEQFF. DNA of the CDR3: TGTGCCAGCGCCCCGGGGGACCTCTCCTACAATGAGCAGTTCTTC.

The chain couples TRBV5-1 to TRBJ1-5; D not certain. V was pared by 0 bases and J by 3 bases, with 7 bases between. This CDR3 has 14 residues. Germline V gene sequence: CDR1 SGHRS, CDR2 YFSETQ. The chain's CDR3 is CASSLVGSNQPQHF. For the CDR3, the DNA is TGCGCCAGCAGCTTGGTCGGGTCCAATCAGCCCCAGCATTTT.

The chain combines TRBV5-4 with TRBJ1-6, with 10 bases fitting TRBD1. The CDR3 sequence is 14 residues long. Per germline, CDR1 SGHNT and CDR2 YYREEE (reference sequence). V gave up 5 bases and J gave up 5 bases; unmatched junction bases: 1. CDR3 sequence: CASRGQGNNSPLHF. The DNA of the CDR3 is TGTGCCAGCAGGGGACAGGGGAATAATTCACCCCTCCACTTT.

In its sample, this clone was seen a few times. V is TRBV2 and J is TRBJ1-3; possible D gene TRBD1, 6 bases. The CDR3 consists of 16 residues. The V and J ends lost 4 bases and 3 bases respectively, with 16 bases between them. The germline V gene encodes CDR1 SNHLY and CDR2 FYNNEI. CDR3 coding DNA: TGTGCCAGCAGTGCCCCCACAGGGTCCGGTGGAAACACCATATATTTT. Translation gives CASSAPTGSGGNTIYF.

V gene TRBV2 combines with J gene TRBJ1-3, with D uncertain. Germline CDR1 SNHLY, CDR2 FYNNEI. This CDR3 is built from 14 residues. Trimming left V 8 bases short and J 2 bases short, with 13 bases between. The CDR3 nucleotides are TGTGCCAGCCCTCCGAGTGTAACTGGAAACACCATATATTTT. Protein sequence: CASPPSVTGNTIYF.

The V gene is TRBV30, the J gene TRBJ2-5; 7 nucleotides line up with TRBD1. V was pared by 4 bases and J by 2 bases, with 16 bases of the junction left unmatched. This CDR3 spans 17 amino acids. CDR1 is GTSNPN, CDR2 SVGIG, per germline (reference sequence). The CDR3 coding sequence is TGTGCCTGGACACGACTCTCCGGGACAGTCACTCAAGAGACCCAGTACTTC. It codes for CAWTRLSGTVTQETQYF.

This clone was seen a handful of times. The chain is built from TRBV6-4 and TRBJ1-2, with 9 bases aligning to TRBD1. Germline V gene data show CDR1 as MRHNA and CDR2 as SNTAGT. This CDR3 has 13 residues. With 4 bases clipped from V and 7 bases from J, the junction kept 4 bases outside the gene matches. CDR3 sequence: CASSAGTGFGYTF. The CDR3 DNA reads TGTGCCAGCAGTGCCGGGACAGGGTTTGGCTACACCTTC.